The T cell receptor beta chain described here comes from a study of CD8+ T cells in alopecia areata. Regarding the study as a whole: Sharing of TCR sequences between patients (possibly for HLA-related reasons) was less clear than in mice. Researchers report lesional scalp, most notably alopecia totalis/universalis, outstripped normal scalp in clonality.

The sequencing template was cDNA reverse transcribed from extracted RNA. The repertoire was sequenced with immunoSEQ multiplex PCR; TCRdb's copy has only in-frame clones and lacks some. Of around 80,000 clones in the sample, roughly 51% are singletons; the top ten hold 5.5% to 6%. The CDR3 length is 13 residues. Germline loops: CDR1 SQVTM, CDR2 ANQGSEA. Trimming removed 7 bases from V and 7 bases from J; junction bases left unmatched: 10. Patients with alopecia areata provided lesional scalp punch biopsies as well as peripheral blood. Sorting separated CD4+ and CD8+ T cells out of PBMCs. Comment on this clone: The antigen is undetermined.

The rearrangement joins TRBV29-1 to TRBJ1-5, with 7 nucleotides matching TRBD1. Sequencing was performed on NKG2D-high CD8+ T cells sorted from blood. This TCR derives from a human donor with alopecia areata. The CDR3 DNA reads TGCAGCGCCACTGACAGGGAGGGACAGCCCCAGCATTTT. The encoded protein is CSATDREGQPQHF.